Each of the 14 T cell receptor beta chains below was sequenced from the same sample in a study of OX40 agonist ivuxolimab in advanced cancers. The library was produced with the immunoSEQ multiplex PCR assay. In its TCRdb copy, this immuneACCESS table keeps in-frame sequences only and misses some clones. Where compared with another copy, unresolved V genes explain less than half of these, and the others have no known cause. Across this sample there are about 41,000 clones, with around 85% seen only once. Clones ranked in the top ten supply just under 40% of the sample. Sequenced material: CD4+ or CD8+ T cells sorted from blood, taken in a trial of the OX40 agonist ivuxolimab. The receptors shown here come from an adult with an advanced solid tumor such as melanoma, head and neck, liver or kidney cancer.

The CDR3 spells CASSTIAGAYNEQFF. CDR3 DNA sequence: TGCGCCAGCAGTACTATAGCGGGGGCCTACAATGAGCAGTTCTTC. This rearrangement joins TRBV4-1 to TRBJ2-1, with 9 bases lining up with TRBD2. This CDR3 is built from 15 residues. Trimming at V came to 6 bases and at J to 2 bases, leaving 5 bases not matched to a gene. Germline V gene data show CDR1 as MGHRA and CDR2 as YSYEKL.

The chain uses TRBV6-1 and TRBJ1-1; D remains ambiguous. CDR1 and CDR2 (germline): MNHNS, SASEGT. Trimming took 8 bases from V and 6 from J, leaving 7 bases between them. The length of the CDR3 is 10 residues. CDR3 amino acids: CASRVAEAFF. In nucleotides, the CDR3 is TGTGCCAGCCGTGTAGCTGAAGCTTTCTTT.

The J gene is TRBJ2-1, the V gene TRBV7-9; unclear D gene. Germline V gives CDR1 SEHNR, CDR2 FQNEAQ (reference sequence). Trimming removed 4 bases at V and 13 bases at J, with 17 bases between. This CDR3 spans 13 amino acids. CDR3 region: CASSSDSAERQFF. The CDR3, as DNA: TGTGCCAGCAGCTCTGATTCGGCGGAGAGACAGTTCTTC. Supplemented by reference TRBV7-9 and TRBJ2-1, the full variable domain reads DTGVSQNPRHKITKRGQNVTFRCDPISEHNRLYWYRQTLGQGPEFLTYFQNEAQLEKSRLLSDRFSAERPKGSFSTLEIQRTEQGDSAMYLCASSSDSAERQFFGPGTRLTVL.

The chain has TRBV11-2 and TRBJ1-4, with D unresolved. Per germline, CDR1 SGHAT and CDR2 FQNNGV. This CDR3 has 13 residues. The V gene lost 3 bases and the J gene lost 8 bases, with 10 bases spanning the gap. The chain's CDR3 is CASSFSAGEKLFF. DNA of the CDR3: TGTGCCAGCAGCTTTTCAGCGGGGGAAAAACTGTTTTTT.

J is TRBJ1-2 and V is TRBV5-4, with 7 bases lining up with TRBD1. The CDR3 has 15 amino acids. After removal of 0 bases from V and 2 bases from J, the junction contained 4 bases not matched to a gene. The germline CDR1 and CDR2 sequences are SGHNT and YYREEE (reference sequence). The CDR3, as DNA: TGTGCCAGCAGCTTGGGGGCAGGGGGGAACTATGGCTACACCTTC. Translating gives CASSLGAGGNYGYTF.

This sequence joins TRBV6-5 and TRBJ1-2, with TRBD1 identical over 7 bases. The CDR3 length is 15 residues. The trim removed 7 bases at V and 0 bases at J, leaving 8 bases unmatched. The germline V gene has CDR1 MNHEY and CDR2 SVGAGI. The CDR3 DNA reads TGTGCCAGCACCAGCACAGGGGAGGCTAACTATGGCTACACCTTC. Protein product: CASTSTGEANYGYTF.

The chain has TRBV9 and TRBJ2-3; 7 bases agree with TRBD1. V was clipped by 4 bases and J by 2 bases; unmatched bases: 10. The CDR3 has 16 amino acids. CDR1 is SGDLS, CDR2 YYNGEE, per germline. CDR3 protein: CASSPRDSPLTDTQYF. CDR3 coding DNA: TGTGCCAGCAGCCCCCGGGACAGCCCTCTCACAGATACGCAGTATTTT.

The rearrangement uses TRBV5-1 and TRBJ2-5, with D unclear. CDR1 SGHRS and CDR2 YFSETQ come from the germline V gene. Trimming left V 3 bases short and J 7 bases short, with 13 bases between. This CDR3 spans 13 amino acids. CDR3 nucleotide sequence: TGCGCCAGCAGCTCCTTTGAATCGGGGACCCAGTACTTC. Translating gives CASSSFESGTQYF. Together with reference TRBV5-1 and TRBJ2-5, the CDR3 gives the full variable domain: KAGVTQTPRYLIKTRGQQVTLSCSPISGHRSVSWYQQTPGQGLQFLFEYFSETQRNKGNFPGRFSGRQFSNSRSEMNVSTLELGDSALYLCASSSFESGTQYFGPGTRLLVL.

On this clone: The same CDR3 can be traced to other DNA sequences in this sample. The chain couples TRBV19 to TRBJ2-7, with 10 bases aligning to TRBD2. This CDR3 has 15 amino acids. V shed 8 bases, J shed 1 base, and the junction held 8 bases outside the gene matches. Germline V gene sequence: CDR1 LNHDA, CDR2 SQIVND (reference sequence). The CDR3 bases are TGTGCCAGTGGGAGCGGACTAGCGGCTTCCTACGAGCAGTACTTC. Translated, it gives CASGSGLAASYEQYF.

The CDR3 protein is CAYRDRVAGELFF. The CDR3 nucleotides are TGTGCTTACCGGGACAGGGTGGCCGGGGAGCTGTTTTTT. The chain is built from TRBV30 and TRBJ2-2, with TRBD1 identical over 9 bases. The CDR3 has 13 amino acids. CDR1 is GTSNPN and CDR2 is SVGIG in the germline V gene (reference sequence). Full variable domain (outside the CDR3, taken from reference TRBV30 and TRBJ2-2): SQTIHQWPATLVQPVGSPLSLECTVEGTSNPNLYWYRQAAGRGLQLLFYSVGIGQISSEVPQNLSASRPQDRQFILSSKKLLLSDSGFYLCAYRDRVAGELFFGEGSRLTVL.

This clone was seen once. This chain joins TRBV5-1 and TRBJ2-3, with D uncertain. Germline assignment: CDR1 SGHRS and CDR2 YFSETQ. V was shortened by 4 bases and J by 0 bases, with 9 bases between the two germline ends. The CDR3 is 14 amino acids. In nucleotides, the CDR3 is TGCGCCAGCAGCATAATAGGGAGCACAGATACGCAGTATTTT. It is translated as CASSIIGSTDTQYF. Full variable domain (remainder filled in from reference TRBV5-1 and TRBJ2-3): KAGVTQTPRYLIKTRGQQVTLSCSPISGHRSVSWYQQTPGQGLQFLFEYFSETQRNKGNFPGRFSGRQFSNSRSEMNVSTLELGDSALYLCASSIIGSTDTQYFGPGTRLTVL.

The rearrangement joins TRBV5-1 to TRBJ1-3; TRBD1 aligns across 9 bases. The germline CDR1 and CDR2 sequences are SGHRS and YFSETQ. The trim removed 7 bases at V and 1 base at J, leaving 0 bases unmatched. The CDR3 sequence is 13 residues long. The DNA for the CDR3 is TGCGCCAGCGGACAGGGGTCTGGAAACACCATATATTTT. Translating gives CASGQGSGNTIYF.

V is TRBV7-9 and J is TRBJ2-2; 7 bases match TRBD1. V shed 5 bases, J shed 3 bases, and the junction held 3 bases outside the gene matches. This CDR3 is 14 amino acids long. Looked up from germline, CDR1 is SEHNR and CDR2 is FQNEAQ (reference sequence). This chain's CDR3 is CASSAQGDTGELFF. CDR3 sequence (DNA): TGTGCCAGCAGCGCTCAGGGGGACACCGGGGAGCTGTTTTTT. The variable domain in full, with the rest retrieved from reference TRBV7-9 and TRBJ2-2, is DTGVSQNPRHKITKRGQNVTFRCDPISEHNRLYWYRQTLGQGPEFLTYFQNEAQLEKSRLLSDRFSAERPKGSFSTLEIQRTEQGDSAMYLCASSAQGDTGELFFGEGSRLTVL.

The V gene is TRBV5-6, the J gene TRBJ2-7; TRBD2 is a possible D gene (5 bases). The V and J ends lost 2 bases and 3 bases respectively, with 9 bases between them. The CDR3 sequence is 13 residues long. CDR1 SGHDT and CDR2 YYEEEE come from the germline V gene. CDR3 nucleotides: TGTGCCAGCAGCTTTAGCGTAAGCTACGAGCAGTACTTC. This gives the protein CASSFSVSYEQYF.